This TCR beta chain was observed in a study of blood T cells in healthy people across ages. Extraction of total RNA produced a minimum of 5 micrograms from each sample. About this clonotype: The junction departs from germline at one end; a sequencing error may be responsible.

Through a sample-barcoded 5' primer and a J-beta primer mix, a second PCR was run for roughly 6 to 12 cycles. Each CDR3 protein gets one entry after TCRdb re-called the 5' RACE reads with MiXCR. The repertoire holds approximately 810,000 distinct CDR3 sequences, with less than 35% as singletons. Material: blood. The receptor was isolated from a woman of 80 years or more in good health.

The CDR3 loop is CASSLGPAPQEKPFF. Here the CDR3 DNA reads TGTGCCAGCAGCTTAGGGCCAGCGCCGCAGGAAAAACCGTTTTTT. J is TRBJ1-4 and V is TRBV7-9, with D hard to call. The CDR3 runs 15 residues. The germline V gene encodes CDR1 SEHNR and CDR2 FQNEAQ (reference sequence). Full variable domain (outside the CDR3, taken from reference TRBV7-9 and TRBJ1-4): DTGVSQNPRHKITKRGQNVTFRCDPISEHNRLYWYRQTLGQGPEFLTYFQNEAQLEKSRLLSDRFSAERPKGSFSTLEIQRTEQGDSAMYLCASSLGPAPQEKPFFGSGTQLSVL.